Below, 5 T cell receptor beta chains from the same sample are listed, as sequenced in a study of neurological immune-mediated disorders. TCRdb redid the calling of the 5' RACE reads with MiXCR, one entry per CDR3 protein. The profile shows 55,000 to 75,000 distinct CDR3 sequences, roughly 12% of them singletons. Sequenced material: PBMCs. The receptors originated from a woman aged 55-69 years with HTLV-1-associated myelopathy (HAM/TSP).

In this sample, this clonotype turned up many times. The DNA for the CDR3 is TGTGCCATTGGACTAGCTATCACAGATACGCAGTATTTT. Translation gives CAIGLAITDTQYF. The gene calls are TRBV10-3 and TRBJ2-3; 8 bases agree with TRBD2. Germline V gene sequence: CDR1 ENHRY, CDR2 SYGVKD. The CDR3 sequence is 13 residues long. The ends lost 9 bases at V and 2 bases at J; junction bases unmatched: 4.

This clonotype appeared many times. This chain uses TRBV10-2 with TRBJ2-3, with D perhaps matching TRBD1 (7 bases). Germline V gene lookup returns CDR1 WSHSY and CDR2 SAAADI. The CDR3 contains 15 residues. The V gene lost 6 bases and the J gene lost 3 bases, with 16 bases spanning the gap. Written as DNA, the CDR3 is TGCGCCAGCAGCCCAGGGGGAGGACGGACAGATACGCAGTATTTT. Encoded protein: CASSPGGGRTDTQYF.

The sample holds many counts of this clonotype. The chain uses TRBV6-1 and TRBJ2-1; D call uncertain. In germline, CDR1 is MNHNS, CDR2 SASEGT. The V gene lost 2 bases and the J gene lost 8 bases, with 4 bases spanning the gap. This CDR3 contains 11 residues. CDR3 in amino acids: CASSEYYEQFF. The CDR3 DNA is TGTGCCAGCAGTGAATATTATGAGCAGTTCTTC.

This clonotype was seen many times. V is TRBV5-1 and J is TRBJ1-4; 7 positions agree with TRBD1. Germline lookup yields CDR1 SGHRS and CDR2 YFSETQ. Germline trimming cut 4 bases from V and 4 bases from J; bases unmatched to any gene: 10. The CDR3 extends over 16 amino acids. In DNA form, the CDR3 reads TGCGCCAGCAGCCCGATCGGACAGGCCATTAATGAAAAACTGTTTTTT. Its translation: CASSPIGQAINEKLFF. The whole variable domain, remainder taken from reference TRBV5-1 and TRBJ1-4, is KAGVTQTPRYLIKTRGQQVTLSCSPISGHRSVSWYQQTPGQGLQFLFEYFSETQRNKGNFPGRFSGRQFSNSRSEMNVSTLELGDSALYLCASSPIGQAINEKLFFGSGTQLSVL.

This clonotype was counted at least ten times. The CDR3 reads CSATPQGEVSTDTQYF. For the CDR3, the DNA is TGCAGTGCTACACCCCAGGGGGAGGTTAGCACAGATACGCAGTATTTT. The chain joins TRBV20-1 to TRBJ2-3; weak D call: TRBD1 (7 bases). V was cut by 4 bases and J by 0 bases, with 17 bases left in between. Germline V CDR1 and CDR2: DFQATT, SNEGSKA (reference sequence). The CDR3 contains 16 residues.